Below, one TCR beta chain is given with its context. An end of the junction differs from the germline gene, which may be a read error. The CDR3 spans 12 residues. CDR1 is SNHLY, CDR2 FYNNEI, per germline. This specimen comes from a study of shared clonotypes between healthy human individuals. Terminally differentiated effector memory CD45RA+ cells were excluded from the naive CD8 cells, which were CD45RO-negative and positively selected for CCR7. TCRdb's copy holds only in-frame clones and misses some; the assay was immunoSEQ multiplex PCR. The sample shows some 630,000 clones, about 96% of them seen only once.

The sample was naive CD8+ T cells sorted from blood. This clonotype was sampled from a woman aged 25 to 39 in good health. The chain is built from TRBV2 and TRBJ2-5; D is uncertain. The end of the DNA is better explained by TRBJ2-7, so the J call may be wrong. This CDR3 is CASREGWYEQYF. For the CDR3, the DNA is TGTGCCAGCAGGGAAGGCTGGTACGAGCAGTACTTC.